In this sample, the clone carrying this T cell receptor beta chain turned up many times. The germline V and J ends were trimmed by 7 bases and 6 bases, with 19 bases remaining between them. The CDR3 spans 15 residues. Germline-derived CDR1 and CDR2 are MDHEN and SYDVKM. This sample was included in a study of T cell repertoires in cytomegalovirus infection. Background on the study: Signatures in public TCR beta sequences pointed to both CMV infection and matching HLA type.

TCRdb processed the reads anew with MiXCR; each CDR3 protein has one entry. Here the sample spans hundreds of thousands of distinct CDR3 sequences, approximately 25% being singletons. The sample taken for sequencing was CD8+ T cells from PBMCs. This receptor was obtained from a human donor in good health (CMV status not recorded). Some clones in this sample may be carry-over from other donors' samples. The chain carries TRBV28 and TRBJ2-1, with D possibly being TRBD1 (6 bases). This chain's CDR3 is CASTLTGIPANEQFF. The CDR3 nucleotides read TGTGCCAGCACTTTGACAGGCATCCCTGCCAATGAGCAGTTCTTC.